This T cell receptor beta chain was recovered during a study of graft-versus-host responses after intestinal transplantation. CDR3 length: 17 amino acids. V dropped 0 bases and J dropped 9; count of bases not matched to a gene: 12. Germline V gene data show CDR1 as LNHNV and CDR2 as YYDKDF (reference sequence). Sequenced by immunoSEQ multiplex PCR; TCRdb stores in-frame clones only, minus some. The sample includes over 75,000 clones, 85% to 95% seen only once; the top ten take approximately 0.069%. Note on this clone: The target antigen is unknown.

General observations from the study: Individuals who had graft-donor T cell macrochimerism had allografts that showed high graft-versus-host to host-versus-graft clonal ratios. Analysis identified GvH clones in recipient marrow, with some appearing first in ileum or blood.

This material consisted of unstimulated CD8+ T cells sorted from spleen or lymph node cells, taken before transplant. The rearrangement links TRBV15 to TRBJ2-1; 9 bases map to TRBD2. This clonotype originated in a human donor who was the organ donor for an intestinal transplant. CDR3 sequence: CATSRDGQGGGATEQFF. The CDR3, as DNA: TGTGCCACCAGCAGAGATGGGCAAGGCGGGGGGGCCACTGAGCAGTTCTTC.